This entry lists 28 T cell receptor beta chains sequenced from one sample in a study of CD4 T cells in relation to SARS-CoV-2 and coronaviruses. The protocol was immunoSEQ multiplex PCR, while the TCRdb copy is restricted to in-frame clones and leaves out a portion. This sample carries 16,000 or so clones, around 77% of them seen once, and the ten largest clones take around 8.9%. Their specific antigens are unknown. The unexposed donors gave CD4+ T cells in about 2010-2018, prior to COVID-19. After roughly ten days of culture, CD4+ T cells were isolated. The sequenced material came from CD4+ T cells from PBMCs, cultured in vitro. The receptors stem from a human donor in good health.

The chain uses TRBV5-1 and TRBJ1-2, with 7 bases matching TRBD1. The CDR3 runs 12 residues. Germline V lookup: CDR1 SGHRS, CDR2 YFSETQ. Losses at the gene ends were 4 bases for V and 6 bases for J; bases not matched to a gene: 3. CDR3 residues: CASSQGGDGYTF. CDR3 in DNA: TGCGCCAGCAGCCAAGGGGGCGATGGCTACACCTTC.

The DNA of the CDR3 is TGTGCCAGTAGTGTCGCAGGCAGCTCTGGAAACACCATATATTTT. Protein product: CASSVAGSSGNTIYF. V is TRBV19 and J is TRBJ1-3; D call uncertain. The length of the CDR3 is 15 residues. Germline values: CDR1 LNHDA, CDR2 SQIVND (reference sequence). V shed 5 bases and J shed 0 bases, with 11 bases lying between them.

This chain connects TRBV5-1 to TRBJ2-7, with D perhaps being TRBD1 or TRBD2 (6 bases each). This CDR3 comprises 15 residues. Germline V gene data show CDR1 as SGHRS and CDR2 as YFSETQ. The V and J ends lost 0 bases and 2 bases respectively, with 12 bases between them. The CDR3 spells CASSLGGGRTYEQYF. CDR3 sequence (DNA): TGCGCCAGCAGCTTGGGTGGGGGGCGCACCTACGAGCAGTACTTC.

This rearrangement joins TRBV2 to TRBJ2-7; D gene uncertain. This CDR3 is 12 amino acids long. Germline V gene data show CDR1 as SNHLY and CDR2 as FYNNEI. Trimming stripped 5 bases from V and 2 bases from J, with 7 bases between. The CDR3 region has the DNA TGTGCCAGCAGTATAAAAGCCTACGAGCAGTACTTC. This sequence encodes CASSIKAYEQYF.

The CDR3 reads CASSISGGRETQYF. The CDR3, as DNA: TGTGCCAGTAGTATTTCAGGGGGGAGGGAGACCCAGTACTTC. The chain has TRBV19 and TRBJ2-5; perhaps TRBD1 as D (7 bases). The V end was cut by 3 bases, the J end by 5 bases, with 13 bases between. The CDR3 runs to 14 residues. Germline V gene data show CDR1 as LNHDA and CDR2 as SQIVND (reference sequence).

The CDR3, as DNA: TGTGCCAGCGCTGCAGGGGACGAGCAGTTCTTC. Amino acid sequence: CASAAGDEQFF. The V gene is TRBV9, the J gene TRBJ2-1, with a tentative D call TRBD1 (6 bases). Germline assignment: CDR1 SGDLS and CDR2 YYNGEE. The V end was cut by 7 bases, the J end by 10 bases, with 12 bases between. The CDR3 runs 11 residues. Full variable domain (rest looked up from reference TRBV9 and TRBJ2-1): DSGVTQTPKHLITATGQRVTLRCSPRSGDLSVYWYQQSLDQGLQFLIQYYNGEERAKGNILERFSAQQFPDLHSELNLSSLELGDSALYFCASAAGDEQFFGPGTRLTVL.

This rearrangement joins TRBV27 to TRBJ2-5, with D possibly being TRBD1 or TRBD2 (7 bases each). CDR1 and CDR2 (germline): MNHEY, SMNVEV (reference sequence). Trimming pared 6 bases from V and 2 bases from J, leaving 16 bases between. The CDR3 runs to 15 residues. For the CDR3, the DNA is TGTGCCAGCAGCCCGAGGGAGGGGGCGCAAGAGACCCAGTACTTC. Its protein product is CASSPREGAQETQYF.

The chain employs TRBV4-1 and TRBJ2-7, with 11 bases lining up with TRBD1. Looked up from germline, CDR1 is MGHRA and CDR2 is YSYEKL. The CDR3 loop spans 15 amino acids. The V gene end was trimmed by 4 bases and the J gene end by 6 bases; junction bases not matched to a gene: 8. CDR3 residues: CASSRNGQGAGEQYF. The CDR3 nucleotides are TGCGCCAGCAGCCGGAACGGACAGGGGGCAGGCGAGCAGTACTTC.

This clone has a handful of counts. The rearrangement links TRBV18 to TRBJ1-1; TRBD1 matches 9 bases. The length of the CDR3 is 14 residues. CDR1 is KGHSH and CDR2 is LQKENI in the germline V gene. V shed 1 base and J 5 bases; nucleotides not matched to a gene: 2. The chain's CDR3 is CASSPRDRATEAFF. CDR3 in DNA: TGTGCCAGCTCACCACGGGACAGGGCTACTGAAGCTTTCTTT.

The V and J genes are TRBV19 and TRBJ1-2; no reliable D call. The CDR3 has 14 residues. Trimming removed 5 bases from V and 4 bases from J, with 14 bases in between. Germline values: CDR1 LNHDA, CDR2 SQIVND (reference sequence). Here the CDR3 reads CASSAQQTSYGYTF. CDR3 nucleotide sequence: TGTGCCAGTAGTGCCCAGCAGACGAGCTATGGCTACACCTTC. The full variable domain, its missing parts supplied by reference TRBV19 and TRBJ1-2, is DGGITQSPKYLFRKEGQNVTLSCEQNLNHDAMYWYRQDPGQGLRLIYYSQIVNDFQKGDIAEGYSVSREKKESFPLTVTSAQKNPTAFYLCASSAQQTSYGYTFGSGTRLTVV.

The chain has TRBV6-1 and TRBJ1-6; 8 bases agree with TRBD1. The CDR3 is 17 amino acids. V lost 0 bases and J lost 10; bases outside the gene matches: 11. CDR1 is MNHNS and CDR2 is SASEGT in the germline V gene. In DNA form, the CDR3 reads TGTGCCAGCAGTGAAGCAGGGACAGGCGGAGGTTACTCACCCCTCCACTTT. This encodes CASSEAGTGGGYSPLHF.

In this sample, this clone is medium-sized (0.01 to 0.1%). The chain carries TRBV18 and TRBJ1-2; 11 nucleotides align to TRBD1. V was clipped by 3 bases and J by 7 bases; unmatched bases: 13. The CDR3 loop spans 17 amino acids. Germline CDR1 and CDR2: KGHSH and LQKENI. The DNA of the CDR3 is TGTGCCAGCTCACCGGTGATGGGTCGGACAGGGGGCGGTGGCTACACCTTC. This gives the protein CASSPVMGRTGGGGYTF.

J is TRBJ1-2 and V is TRBV14, with TRBD1 as a possible D gene (6 bases). Germline lookup yields CDR1 SGHDN and CDR2 FVKESK. The germline V and J ends were trimmed by 3 bases and 1 base, with 12 bases remaining between them. CDR3 length equals 15 residues. CDR3 sequence: CASSHWDTLNYGYTF. The CDR3 DNA reads TGTGCCAGCAGCCATTGGGACACCCTTAACTATGGCTACACCTTC.

Written as DNA, the CDR3 is TGTGCCAGCAGCCAGCCTCCGGGACTAGCGATTTCAGAGACCCAGTACTTC. This gives the protein CASSQPPGLAISETQYF. J is TRBJ2-5 and V is TRBV3-1 (or the pseudogene TRBV3-2); 10 bases fit TRBD2. V was clipped by 3 bases and J by 4 bases; unmatched bases: 11. CDR1 is LGHDT, CDR2 YNNKEL, per germline (reference sequence). The CDR3 is 17 residues long.

The gene calls are TRBV6-2 or TRBV6-3 and TRBJ2-4, with 14 bases lining up with TRBD2. The germline CDR1 and CDR2 sequences are MNHEY and SVGEGT. V was pared by 6 bases and J by 12 bases, with 13 bases of the junction left unmatched. This CDR3 spans 16 amino acids. The CDR3 protein is CASSQHPGLAGVSQYF. CDR3 bases: TGTGCCAGCAGCCAACACCCGGGACTAGCGGGAGTTAGTCAGTACTTC.

This chain uses TRBV29-1 with TRBJ2-2; D may be TRBD2 (5 bases). CDR3 length equals 13 residues. Germline V gene sequence: CDR1 SQVTM, CDR2 ANQGSEA. V was pared by 4 bases and J by 1 base, with 7 bases between. DNA of the CDR3: TGCAGCGTTGGACGGGGGAACACCGGGGAGCTGTTTTTT. Its protein is CSVGRGNTGELFF.

This chain connects TRBV9 to TRBJ2-6, with a possible D match to TRBD2 (7 bases). The CDR3 loop spans 19 amino acids. V was clipped by 0 bases and J by 0 bases, with 16 bases between them. CDR1 and CDR2 from the germline V gene are SGDLS and YYNGEE. CDR3 in amino acids: CASSVGGGRANSGANVLTF. The CDR3 bases are TGTGCCAGCAGCGTAGGGGGGGGCAGGGCTAACTCTGGGGCCAACGTCCTGACTTTC.

V and J are TRBV10-1 and TRBJ1-6; a weak D match, TRBD1 (6 bases). CDR3 size: 14 residues. In germline, CDR1 is WNHNN, CDR2 SYGVQD (reference sequence). The germline V and J ends were trimmed by 6 bases and 10 bases, with 16 bases remaining between them. Written as DNA, the CDR3 is TGCGCCAGCAGCCCCCAGGGGAAGGAATCACCCCTCCACTTT. This gives the protein CASSPQGKESPLHF.

V usage is TRBV4-1 and J usage is TRBJ2-7; possible D gene TRBD2, 5 bases. Trimming cost V 2 bases and J 3 bases, with 17 bases left between them. Germline V lookup: CDR1 MGHRA, CDR2 YSYEKL. This CDR3 is built from 16 residues. CDR3 in amino acids: CASSQSERSKGYEQYF. The CDR3 bases are TGCGCCAGCAGCCAAAGCGAGCGGTCCAAAGGCTACGAGCAGTACTTC.

J is TRBJ2-2 and V is TRBV4-1; D call uncertain. The CDR3 has 14 amino acids. In germline, CDR1 is MGHRA, CDR2 YSYEKL. Trimming left V 1 base short and J 7 bases short, with 10 bases between. CDR3 protein: CASSQAGYNGELFF. The DNA of the CDR3 is TGCGCCAGCAGCCAAGCAGGTTATAACGGGGAGCTGTTTTTT.

The V call is TRBV5-1, the J call TRBJ2-1; D tentatively fits TRBD1 or TRBD2 (5 bases each). V gave up 4 bases and J gave up 1 base, with 27 bases separating them. Germline V gene lookup returns CDR1 SGHRS and CDR2 YFSETQ. This CDR3 is built from 20 residues. The CDR3 DNA follows: TGCGCCAGCAGCCGCTTAGGTGGGACCGACCATAGGGAGTCCTACAATGAGCAGTTCTTC. This encodes CASSRLGGTDHRESYNEQFF. The variable domain in full, with the rest retrieved from reference TRBV5-1 and TRBJ2-1, is KAGVTQTPRYLIKTRGQQVTLSCSPISGHRSVSWYQQTPGQGLQFLFEYFSETQRNKGNFPGRFSGRQFSNSRSEMNVSTLELGDSALYLCASSRLGGTDHRESYNEQFFGPGTRLTVL.

V gene TRBV30 combines with J gene TRBJ1-4; 9 nucleotides match TRBD1. Germline trimming cut 5 bases from V and 8 bases from J; bases unmatched to any gene: 9. The CDR3 length is 14 residues. The germline V gene encodes CDR1 GTSNPN and CDR2 SVGIG (reference sequence). The CDR3: CAWLGTGSSEKLFF. The CDR3 nucleotides are TGTGCCTGGCTTGGGACAGGGAGTTCCGAAAAACTGTTTTTT.

V is TRBV4-2 and J is TRBJ2-1, with 9 positions matching TRBD1. After removal of 4 bases from V and 3 bases from J, the junction contained 22 bases not matched to a gene. Germline V gene sequence: CDR1 LGHNA, CDR2 YNFKEQ. The CDR3 contains 21 residues. In DNA, the CDR3 is TGTGCCAGCAGCCCAGCGGGCTTGAACCCGGGACAGGGCCAGAACTACAATGAGCAGTTCTTC. This codes for CASSPAGLNPGQGQNYNEQFF.

By proportion, this clone is large. CDR3 sequence reads: CASRPRTGNTEAFF. CDR3 DNA: TGTGCCAGTAGACCCCGGACAGGGAACACTGAAGCTTTCTTT. The chain links TRBV19 to TRBJ1-1; 7 bases match TRBD1. This CDR3 has 14 amino acids. The V gene end was trimmed by 6 bases and the J gene end by 1 base; junction bases not matched to a gene: 5. Germline V gene lookup returns CDR1 LNHDA and CDR2 SQIVND (reference sequence).

The V gene is TRBV4-1, the J gene TRBJ1-2; TRBD1 is a possible D gene (5 bases). Germline CDR1 MGHRA, CDR2 YSYEKL. CDR3 length: 13 residues. V lost 4 bases to trimming and J lost 8 bases, with 14 bases between them. This chain's CDR3 is CASSPWDLTGYTF. The CDR3, as DNA: TGCGCCAGCAGCCCGTGGGACCTGACAGGCTACACCTTC.

The chain links TRBV5-1 to TRBJ2-2; D might be TRBD1 (6 bases). CDR1 is SGHRS, CDR2 YFSETQ, per germline. Trimming took 4 bases from V and 1 from J, leaving 8 bases between them. The CDR3 is 14 amino acids. CDR3 coding DNA: TGCGCCAGCAGCCCGACAGGGAACACCGGGGAGCTGTTTTTT. Translation: CASSPTGNTGELFF. The variable domain in full, with the rest retrieved from reference TRBV5-1 and TRBJ2-2, is KAGVTQTPRYLIKTRGQQVTLSCSPISGHRSVSWYQQTPGQGLQFLFEYFSETQRNKGNFPGRFSGRQFSNSRSEMNVSTLELGDSALYLCASSPTGNTGELFFGEGSRLTVL.

V is TRBV13 and J is TRBJ1-1; maybe TRBD1 (6 bases). V shed 4 bases and J shed 2 bases, with 20 bases lying between them. Looked up from germline, CDR1 is PRHDT and CDR2 is FYEKMQ (reference sequence). This CDR3 region has 17 residues. The CDR3 coding sequence is TGTGCCAGCAGCTACCAACCTGCGGGGGCGGCTAACACTGAAGCTTTCTTT. Amino acids: CASSYQPAGAANTEAFF.

The rearrangement uses TRBV3-1 (or the pseudogene TRBV3-2) and TRBJ2-5; possibly TRBD2 for D (6 bases). This CDR3 region has 15 residues. V lost 3 bases, J lost 2 bases, and 13 bases lay in between. Germline V gene sequence: CDR1 LGHDT, CDR2 YNNKEL (reference sequence). CDR3 sequence reads: CASSHLAEKQETQYF. CDR3 in DNA: TGTGCCAGCAGCCATTTAGCGGAGAAACAAGAGACCCAGTACTTC.